The 4 T cell receptor beta chains reported below all come from one sample, sequenced in a study of blood T cell repertoires in COVID-19. Profiled with immunoSEQ multiplex PCR; TCRdb holds only in-frame clones, not every one. Here the sample spans tens of thousands of clones, around 84% being singletons. Sequencing was carried out using peripheral blood. The receptors here all came from a man aged 50 to 59 with active COVID-19.

Comment on this clone: Other DNA sequences in the sample encode the same CDR3. This chain uses TRBV3-1 (or the pseudogene TRBV3-2) with TRBJ1-3, with D uncertain. Per the germline V gene, CDR1 is LGHDT and CDR2 is YNNKEL (reference sequence). Trimming removed 1 base from V and 2 bases from J, with 6 bases in between. The CDR3 loop spans 14 amino acids. The CDR3 nucleotides are TGTGCCAGCAGCCAAGCCGGTACTGGAAACACCATATATTTT. It yields the protein CASSQAGTGNTIYF.

The chain is built from TRBV7-3 and TRBJ2-1, with D perhaps matching TRBD2 (7 bases). V gave up 2 bases and J gave up 9 bases, with 14 bases separating them. This CDR3 has 14 residues. Germline CDR1 SGHTA, CDR2 FQGTGA. DNA for the CDR3: TGTGCCAGCAGCTTACTTACAGGGAGGGGTGAGCAGTTCTTC. It translates to CASSLLTGRGEQFF. The variable domain in full, completed from reference TRBV7-3 and TRBJ2-1, reads GAGVSQTPSNKVTEKGKYVELRCDPISGHTALYWYRQSLGQGPEFLIYFQGTGAADDSGLPNDRFFAVRPEGSVSTLKIQRTERGDSAVYLCASSLLTGRGEQFFGPGTRLTVL.

The V and J genes are TRBV2 and TRBJ2-2; tentative D call: TRBD2 (5 bases). V was trimmed by 6 bases and J by 4 bases, leaving 9 bases between them. CDR3 length: 13 residues. Germline V gene data show CDR1 as SNHLY and CDR2 as FYNNEI. The CDR3 protein is CASRGDFTGELFF. As DNA, the CDR3 is TGTGCCAGCAGGGGAGATTTCACCGGGGAGCTGTTTTTT.

The V and J genes are TRBV29-1 and TRBJ1-2; D is perhaps TRBD1 (6 bases). The CDR3 runs to 13 residues. CDR1 is SQVTM and CDR2 is ANQGSEA in the germline V gene. The V and J ends lost 7 bases and 3 bases respectively, with 15 bases between them. The CDR3 region is CSEARQDDYGYTF. CDR3 coding DNA: TGCAGCGAAGCCCGACAGGATGACTATGGCTACACCTTC.